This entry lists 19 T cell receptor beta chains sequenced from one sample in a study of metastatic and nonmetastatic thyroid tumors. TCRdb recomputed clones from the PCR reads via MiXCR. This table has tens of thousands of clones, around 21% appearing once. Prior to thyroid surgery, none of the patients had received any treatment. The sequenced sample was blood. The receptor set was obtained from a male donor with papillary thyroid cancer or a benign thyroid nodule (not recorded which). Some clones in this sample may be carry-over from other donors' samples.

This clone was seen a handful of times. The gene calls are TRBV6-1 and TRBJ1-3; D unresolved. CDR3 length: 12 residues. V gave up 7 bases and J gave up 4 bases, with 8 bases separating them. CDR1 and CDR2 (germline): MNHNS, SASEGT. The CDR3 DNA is TGTGCCAGCACGGGAGGGGGAAACACCATATATTTT. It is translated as CASTGGGNTIYF.

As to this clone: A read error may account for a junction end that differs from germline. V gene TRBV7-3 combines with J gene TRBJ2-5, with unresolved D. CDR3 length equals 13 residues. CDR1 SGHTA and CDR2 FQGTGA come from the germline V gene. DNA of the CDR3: TGTGCCAGCAGCTTAAGGGATAGAGAGACCAAGTACTTC. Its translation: CASSLRDRETKYF. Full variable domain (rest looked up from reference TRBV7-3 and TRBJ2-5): GAGVSQTPSNKVTEKGKYVELRCDPISGHTALYWYRQSLGQGPEFLIYFQGTGAADDSGLPNDRFFAVRPEGSVSTLKIQRTERGDSAVYLCASSLRDRETKYFGPGTRLLVL.

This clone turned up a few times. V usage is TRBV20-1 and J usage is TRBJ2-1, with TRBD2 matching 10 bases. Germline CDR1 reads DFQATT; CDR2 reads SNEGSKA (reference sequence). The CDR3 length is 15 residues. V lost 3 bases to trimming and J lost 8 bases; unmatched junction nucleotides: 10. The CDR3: CSASDPSGGVYEQFF. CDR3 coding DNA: TGCAGTGCTAGCGATCCTAGCGGGGGTGTTTATGAGCAGTTCTTC.

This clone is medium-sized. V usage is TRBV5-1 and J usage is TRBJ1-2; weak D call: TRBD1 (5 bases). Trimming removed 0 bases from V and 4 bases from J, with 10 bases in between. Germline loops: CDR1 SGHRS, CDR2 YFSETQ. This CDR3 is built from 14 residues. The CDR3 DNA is TGCGCCAGCAGCTTGGGAACAGGCCCCTATGGCTACACCTTC. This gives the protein CASSLGTGPYGYTF.

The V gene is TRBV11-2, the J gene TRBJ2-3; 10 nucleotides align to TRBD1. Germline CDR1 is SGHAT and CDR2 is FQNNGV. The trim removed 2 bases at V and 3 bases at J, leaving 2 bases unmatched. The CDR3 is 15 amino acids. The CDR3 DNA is TGTGCCAGCAGCTTAAGGGACAGGGGTACAGATACGCAGTATTTT. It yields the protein CASSLRDRGTDTQYF.

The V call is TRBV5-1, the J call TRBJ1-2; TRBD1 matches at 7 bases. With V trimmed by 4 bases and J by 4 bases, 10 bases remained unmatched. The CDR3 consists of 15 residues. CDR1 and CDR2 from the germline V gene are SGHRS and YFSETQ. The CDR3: CASSTQQGTAYGYTF. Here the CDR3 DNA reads TGCGCCAGCAGCACCCAACAGGGGACGGCCTATGGCTACACCTTC.

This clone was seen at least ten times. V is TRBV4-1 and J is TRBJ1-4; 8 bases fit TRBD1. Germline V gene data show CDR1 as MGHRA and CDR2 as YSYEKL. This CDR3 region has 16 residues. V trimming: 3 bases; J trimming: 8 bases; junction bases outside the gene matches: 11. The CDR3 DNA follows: TGCGCCAGCAGCCAGGGGACAGGATTGCTCTACGAAAAACTGTTTTTT. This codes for CASSQGTGLLYEKLFF.

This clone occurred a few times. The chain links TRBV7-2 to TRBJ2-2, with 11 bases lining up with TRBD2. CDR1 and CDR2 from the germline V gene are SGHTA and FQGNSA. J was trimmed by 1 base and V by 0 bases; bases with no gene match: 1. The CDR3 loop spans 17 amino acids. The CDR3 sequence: CASSLATSGRNTGELFF. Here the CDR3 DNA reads TGTGCCAGCAGCTTAGCCACTAGCGGGAGGAACACCGGGGAGCTGTTTTTT.

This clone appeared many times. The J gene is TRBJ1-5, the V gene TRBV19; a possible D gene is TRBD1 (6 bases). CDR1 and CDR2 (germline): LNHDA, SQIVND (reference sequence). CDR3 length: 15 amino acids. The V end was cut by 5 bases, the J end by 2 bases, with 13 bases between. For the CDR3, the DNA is TGTGCCAGTAGTGGCCGGGGGCCGGGCAATCAGCCCCAGCATTTT. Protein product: CASSGRGPGNQPQHF. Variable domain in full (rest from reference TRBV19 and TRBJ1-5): DGGITQSPKYLFRKEGQNVTLSCEQNLNHDAMYWYRQDPGQGLRLIYYSQIVNDFQKGDIAEGYSVSREKKESFPLTVTSAQKNPTAFYLCASSGRGPGNQPQHFGDGTRLSIL.

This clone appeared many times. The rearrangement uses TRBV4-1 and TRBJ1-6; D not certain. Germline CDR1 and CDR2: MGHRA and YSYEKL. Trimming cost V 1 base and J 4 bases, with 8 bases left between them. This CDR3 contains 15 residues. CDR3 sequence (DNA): TGCGCCAGCAGCCAAGTTCCCGGTTATAATTCACCCCTCCACTTT. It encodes CASSQVPGYNSPLHF.

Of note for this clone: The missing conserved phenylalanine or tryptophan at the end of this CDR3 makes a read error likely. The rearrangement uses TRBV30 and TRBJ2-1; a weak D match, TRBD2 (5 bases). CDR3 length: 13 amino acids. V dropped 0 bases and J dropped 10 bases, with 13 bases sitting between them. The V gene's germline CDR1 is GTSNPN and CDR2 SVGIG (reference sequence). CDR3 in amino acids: CAWSVPGNYEQFL. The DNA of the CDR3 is TGTGCCTGGAGTGTCCCGGGAAACTACGAGCAGTTCCTC.

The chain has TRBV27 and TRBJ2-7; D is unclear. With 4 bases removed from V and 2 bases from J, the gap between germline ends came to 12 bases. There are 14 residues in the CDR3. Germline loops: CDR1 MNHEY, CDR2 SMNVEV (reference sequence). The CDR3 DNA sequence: TGTGCCAGCAGTTCGTGGTCCAGCACCTACGAGCAGTACTTC. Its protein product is CASSSWSSTYEQYF.

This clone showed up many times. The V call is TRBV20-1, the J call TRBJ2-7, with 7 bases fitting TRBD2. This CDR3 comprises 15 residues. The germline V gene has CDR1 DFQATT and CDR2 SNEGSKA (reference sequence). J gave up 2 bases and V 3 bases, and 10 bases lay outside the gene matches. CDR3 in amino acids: CSARGRGPQPYEQYF. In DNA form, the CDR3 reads TGCAGTGCTAGGGGGAGGGGCCCTCAGCCCTACGAGCAGTACTTC.

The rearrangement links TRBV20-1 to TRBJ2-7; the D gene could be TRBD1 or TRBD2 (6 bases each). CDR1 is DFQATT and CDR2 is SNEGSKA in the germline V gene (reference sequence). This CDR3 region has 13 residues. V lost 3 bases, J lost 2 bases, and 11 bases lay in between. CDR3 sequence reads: CSASGGLTYEQYF. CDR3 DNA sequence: TGCAGTGCTAGCGGGGGCCTTACCTACGAGCAGTACTTC.

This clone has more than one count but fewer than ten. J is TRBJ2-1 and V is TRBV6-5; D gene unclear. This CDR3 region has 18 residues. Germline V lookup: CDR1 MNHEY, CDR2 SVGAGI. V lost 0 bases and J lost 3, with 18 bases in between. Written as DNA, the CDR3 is TGTGCCAGCAGTTACTCGGCCTCGATGTTATTTCGCTACAATGAGCAGTTCTTC. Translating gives CASSYSASMLFRYNEQFF.

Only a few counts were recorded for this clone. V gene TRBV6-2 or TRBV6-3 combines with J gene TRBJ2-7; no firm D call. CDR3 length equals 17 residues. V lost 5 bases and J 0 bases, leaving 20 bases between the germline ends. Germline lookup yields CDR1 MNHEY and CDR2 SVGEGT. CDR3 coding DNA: TGTGCCAGCAGTAAGATCCCCCCCAGAAGAACCTCCTACGAGCAGTACTTC. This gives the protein CASSKIPPRRTSYEQYF.

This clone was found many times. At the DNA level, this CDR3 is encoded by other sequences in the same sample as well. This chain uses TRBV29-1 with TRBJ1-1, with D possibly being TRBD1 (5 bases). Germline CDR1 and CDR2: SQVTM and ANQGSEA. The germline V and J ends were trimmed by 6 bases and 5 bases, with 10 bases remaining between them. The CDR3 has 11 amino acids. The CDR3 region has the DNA TGCAGCGTCCAAGGGGAAACTGAAGCTTTCTTT. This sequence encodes CSVQGETEAFF.

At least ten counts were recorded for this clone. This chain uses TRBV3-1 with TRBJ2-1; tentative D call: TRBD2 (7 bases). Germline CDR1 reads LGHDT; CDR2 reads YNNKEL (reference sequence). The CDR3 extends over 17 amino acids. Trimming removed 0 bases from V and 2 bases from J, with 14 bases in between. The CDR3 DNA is TGTGCCAGCAGCCAAGACCGGGGGGCGGTCACCTACAATGAGCAGTTCTTC. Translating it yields CASSQDRGAVTYNEQFF.

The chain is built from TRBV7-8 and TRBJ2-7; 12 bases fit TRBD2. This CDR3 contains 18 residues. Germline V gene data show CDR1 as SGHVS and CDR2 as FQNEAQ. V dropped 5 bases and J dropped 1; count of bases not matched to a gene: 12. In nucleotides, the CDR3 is TGTGCCAGCAGCCCTGTTCGACTAGCGGGAGCCGTGTCCTACGAGCAGTACTTC. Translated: CASSPVRLAGAVSYEQYF.